The rows below give T cell receptor beta chains drawn from one sample of a study of vaccination effects on CD4 cells after COVID-19. Assay used: immunoSEQ multiplex PCR; TCRdb lists only in-frame clones, some missing. The sample lists under 30,000 clones; roughly 74% were seen once. No cognate antigen is known for these TCRs. The sequencing here drew on CD4+ T cells from PBMCs cultured with HCoV-NL63 spike peptides, taken before COVID-19 vaccination. The receptors were gathered from a human donor who received a COVID-19 vaccine. CDR3s include the opening cysteine and the closing phenylalanine or tryptophan. Each record gives: CDR3 protein, CDR3 DNA, CDR3 length, V gene, clone size, D gene, J gene. The D gene is left open where the match is weak. Not every row has a clone size; where given, it reads once, few, many or a size class.

CDR3aa: CASSLEGTGLYGYTF
CDR3nt: TGTGCCAGCAGCTTAGAAGGGACAGGTCTCTATGGCTACACCTTC
len: 15
v_gene: TRBV7-9
abundance: once
d_gene: TRBD1
j_gene: TRBJ1-2

CDR3aa: CASSVADRKTGNTIYF
CDR3nt: TGTGCCAGCAGCGTAGCTGACAGGAAGACTGGAAACACCATATATTTT
len: 16
v_gene: TRBV9
abundance: few
d_gene: -
j_gene: TRBJ1-3

CDR3aa: CASSHPLAGAGEQYF
CDR3nt: TGCGCCAGCAGCCACCCACTAGCGGGAGCTGGCGAGCAGTACTTC
len: 15
v_gene: TRBV4-1
abundance: once
d_gene: TRBD2
j_gene: TRBJ2-7

CDR3aa: CASSAGLSSYEQYF
CDR3nt: TGTGCCAGCAGTGCAGGGCTAAGCTCCTACGAGCAGTACTTC
len: 14
v_gene: TRBV6-6
abundance: -
d_gene: -
j_gene: TRBJ2-7

CDR3aa: CASSRRTEPNYGYTF
CDR3nt: TGTGCCAGCTCAAGGAGGACAGAACCTAACTATGGCTACACCTTC
len: 15
v_gene: TRBV18
abundance: -
d_gene: -
j_gene: TRBJ1-2

CDR3aa: CASSLRQSYGYTF
CDR3nt: TGTGCCAGCAGCTTAAGGCAGAGCTATGGCTACACCTTC
len: 13
v_gene: TRBV5-5
abundance: -
d_gene: -
j_gene: TRBJ1-2

CDR3aa: CASSQVPTGVRNTEAFF
CDR3nt: TGTGCCAGCAGCCAGGTCCCGACAGGGGTCAGGAACACTGAAGCTTTCTTT
len: 17
v_gene: TRBV4-2
abundance: few
d_gene: TRBD1
j_gene: TRBJ1-1

CDR3aa: CSVRRQGGGEQFF
CDR3nt: TGCAGCGTTCGTCGGCAGGGCGGTGGTGAGCAGTTCTTC
len: 13
v_gene: TRBV29-1
abundance: -
d_gene: -
j_gene: TRBJ2-1

CDR3aa: CASSPERANVLTF
CDR3nt: TGCGCCAGCAGCCCAGAGAGGGCCAACGTCCTGACTTTC
len: 13
v_gene: TRBV4-3
abundance: -
d_gene: -
j_gene: TRBJ2-6

CDR3aa: CASSYRGGTQYF
CDR3nt: TGTGCCAGCAGTTACAGGGGGGGGACCCAGTACTTC
len: 12
v_gene: TRBV6-5
abundance: -
d_gene: -
j_gene: TRBJ2-5

CDR3aa: CSVEGSSGQGVLSTEAFF
CDR3nt: TGCAGCGTTGAAGGTTCGTCGGGACAGGGGGTCCTAAGCACTGAAGCTTTCTTT
len: 18
v_gene: TRBV29-1
abundance: -
d_gene: TRBD1
j_gene: TRBJ1-1

CDR3aa: CASSQRGTYGYTF
CDR3nt: TGTGCCAGCAGCCAGAGGGGCACCTATGGCTACACCTTC
len: 13
v_gene: TRBV4-2
abundance: -
d_gene: -
j_gene: TRBJ1-2

CDR3aa: CASSEPNLSTGSKNIQYF
CDR3nt: TGCGCCAGCAGTGAGCCGAACTTATCTACAGGGAGCAAAAACATTCAGTACTTC
len: 18
v_gene: TRBV10-1
abundance: many
d_gene: -
j_gene: TRBJ2-4

CDR3aa: CASSRLRQGGYEQYF
CDR3nt: TGCGCCAGCAGTCGGCTTCGGCAGGGTGGCTACGAGCAGTACTTC
len: 15
v_gene: TRBV5-1
abundance: -
d_gene: -
j_gene: TRBJ2-7

CDR3aa: CASSAPSGGADTQYF
CDR3nt: TGTGCCAGCAGTGCTCCTAGCGGGGGGGCAGATACGCAGTATTTT
len: 15
v_gene: TRBV9
abundance: -
d_gene: TRBD2
j_gene: TRBJ2-3

CDR3aa: CASSENPGLNTEAFF
CDR3nt: TGTGCCAGCAGCGAGAACCCAGGGTTGAACACTGAAGCTTTCTTT
len: 15
v_gene: TRBV5-4
abundance: once
d_gene: -
j_gene: TRBJ1-1

CDR3aa: CASSPGQEGGELFF
CDR3nt: TGCGCCAGCAGCCCGGGACAGGAAGGCGGGGAGCTGTTTTTT
len: 14
v_gene: TRBV5-1
abundance: few
d_gene: TRBD1
j_gene: TRBJ2-2

CDR3aa: CASSLAGVAYEQYF
CDR3nt: TGCGCCAGCAGCTTAGCGGGAGTAGCCTACGAGCAGTACTTC
len: 14
v_gene: TRBV5-1
abundance: -
d_gene: TRBD2
j_gene: TRBJ2-7

CDR3aa: CASRGDRAIPPYSGNTIYF
CDR3nt: TGTGCCAGCAGAGGGGACAGGGCGATTCCCCCTTACTCTGGAAACACCATATATTTT
len: 19
v_gene: TRBV7-9
abundance: -
d_gene: TRBD1
j_gene: TRBJ1-3

CDR3aa: CASSQVHSGSVRAKNIQYF
CDR3nt: TGTGCCAGCAGCCAAGTTCACAGCGGGAGCGTTAGAGCCAAAAACATTCAGTACTTC
len: 19
v_gene: TRBV3-1/TRBV3-2
abundance: -
d_gene: TRBD2
j_gene: TRBJ2-4

CDR3aa: CASSTRPRPQHF
CDR3nt: TGTGCCAGCAGTACCCGGCCGCGGCCCCAGCATTTT
len: 12
v_gene: TRBV12-3/TRBV12-4
abundance: -
d_gene: -
j_gene: TRBJ1-5

CDR3aa: CASSIRAANYGYTF
CDR3nt: TGTGCCAGTAGTATTCGGGCGGCTAACTATGGCTACACCTTC
len: 14
v_gene: TRBV19
abundance: -
d_gene: -
j_gene: TRBJ1-2

CDR3aa: CASKIPTLHEQYF
CDR3nt: TGTGCCAGCAAAATCCCCACCCTCCACGAGCAGTACTTC
len: 13
v_gene: TRBV7-8
abundance: few
d_gene: -
j_gene: TRBJ2-7

CDR3aa: CASSQRTAYGYTF
CDR3nt: TGTGCCAGCAGCCAGCGGACAGCTTATGGCTACACCTTC
len: 13
v_gene: TRBV14
abundance: few
d_gene: -
j_gene: TRBJ1-2

CDR3aa: CATSTGNKNTEAFF
CDR3nt: TGTGCCACTTCTACAGGGAATAAGAACACTGAAGCTTTCTTT
len: 14
v_gene: TRBV24-1
abundance: -
d_gene: -
j_gene: TRBJ1-1

CDR3aa: CASSLGTGSNSPLHF
CDR3nt: TGTGCCAGCAGCCTCGGGACAGGGTCGAATTCACCCCTCCACTTT
len: 15
v_gene: TRBV7-6
abundance: -
d_gene: TRBD1
j_gene: TRBJ1-6

CDR3aa: CASSIGPHGAKNIQYF
CDR3nt: TGTGCCAGTAGTATCGGGCCCCACGGGGCCAAAAACATTCAGTACTTC
len: 16
v_gene: TRBV19
abundance: -
d_gene: -
j_gene: TRBJ2-4

CDR3aa: CASSMMGDRDETQYF
CDR3nt: TGTGCCAGTAGTATGATGGGGGACAGGGATGAGACCCAGTACTTC
len: 15
v_gene: TRBV19
abundance: -
d_gene: TRBD1
j_gene: TRBJ2-5

CDR3aa: CASAGGKYGYTF
CDR3nt: TGTGCCAGCGCAGGGGGCAAATATGGCTACACCTTC
len: 12
v_gene: TRBV12-3/TRBV12-4
abundance: -
d_gene: TRBD1
j_gene: TRBJ1-2

CDR3aa: CASTLRTGRFNQPQHF
CDR3nt: TGTGCCAGCACCCTTCGAACAGGGAGGTTCAATCAGCCCCAGCATTTT
len: 16
v_gene: TRBV5-8
abundance: -
d_gene: -
j_gene: TRBJ1-5

CDR3aa: CASSGTTGNYGYTF
CDR3nt: TGTGCCAGCAGCGGAACGACAGGAAACTATGGCTACACCTTC
len: 14
v_gene: TRBV9
abundance: -
d_gene: -
j_gene: TRBJ1-2

CDR3aa: CASKPSGNTEAFF
CDR3nt: TGTGCCAGCAAACCCTCGGGGAACACTGAAGCTTTCTTT
len: 13
v_gene: TRBV2
abundance: -
d_gene: -
j_gene: TRBJ1-1

CDR3aa: CASSLQGTSSYEQYF
CDR3nt: TGTGCCAGCAGCTTACAAGGGACTTCGAGTTACGAGCAGTACTTC
len: 15
v_gene: TRBV7-2
abundance: -
d_gene: -
j_gene: TRBJ2-7

CDR3aa: CASSPLPGSNSPLHF
CDR3nt: TGTGCCAGCTCACCACTTCCGGGAAGTAATTCACCCCTCCACTTT
len: 15
v_gene: TRBV18
abundance: -
d_gene: -
j_gene: TRBJ1-6

CDR3aa: CASSLTAGTGSDGKLFF
CDR3nt: TGTGCCAGCAGTTTAACCGCCGGGACAGGGTCTGACGGGAAACTGTTTTTT
len: 17
v_gene: TRBV27
abundance: -
d_gene: TRBD1
j_gene: TRBJ1-4

CDR3aa: CASSVAGAYNEQFF
CDR3nt: TGTGCCAGCAGCGTAGCAGGGGCCTACAATGAGCAGTTCTTC
len: 14
v_gene: TRBV9
abundance: few
d_gene: -
j_gene: TRBJ2-1

CDR3aa: CASSAGSDQPQHF
CDR3nt: TGTGCCAGCAGTGCAGGGTCCGATCAGCCCCAGCATTTT
len: 13
v_gene: TRBV6-2/TRBV6-3
abundance: -
d_gene: -
j_gene: TRBJ1-5

CDR3aa: CSVLGTLGYTF
CDR3nt: TGCAGCGTCCTGGGGACGTTGGGCTACACCTTC
len: 11
v_gene: TRBV29-1
abundance: many
d_gene: -
j_gene: TRBJ1-2

CDR3aa: CASSLSWTAYEQYF
CDR3nt: TGTGCCAGCAGTTTATCCTGGACAGCCTACGAGCAGTACTTC
len: 14
v_gene: TRBV27
abundance: -
d_gene: -
j_gene: TRBJ2-7

CDR3aa: CASSLGQGGAGNTIYF
CDR3nt: TGTGCCAGCAGCTTGGGACAGGGAGGCGCTGGAAACACCATATATTTT
len: 16
v_gene: TRBV7-6
abundance: -
d_gene: TRBD1
j_gene: TRBJ1-3

CDR3aa: CASSLGTWEVYGYTF
CDR3nt: TGCGCCAGCAGCTTGGGAACCTGGGAGGTATATGGCTACACCTTC
len: 15
v_gene: TRBV5-1
abundance: -
d_gene: -
j_gene: TRBJ1-2

CDR3aa: CASSPGKTQYF
CDR3nt: TGTGCCAGCAGCCCAGGGAAGACCCAGTACTTC
len: 11
v_gene: TRBV7-8
abundance: -
d_gene: -
j_gene: TRBJ2-5

CDR3aa: CASSWPGTSGSDEQFF
CDR3nt: TGTGCCAGCAGCTGGCCCGGGACTAGCGGGAGCGATGAGCAGTTCTTC
len: 16
v_gene: TRBV5-4
abundance: -
d_gene: TRBD2
j_gene: TRBJ2-1

CDR3aa: CASSLGQGINTGELFF
CDR3nt: TGTGCCAGCAGCTTAGGGCAGGGGATAAACACCGGGGAGCTGTTTTTT
len: 16
v_gene: TRBV7-8
abundance: -
d_gene: -
j_gene: TRBJ2-2

CDR3aa: CSVTRSETQYF
CDR3nt: TGCAGTGTCACTAGGTCTGAGACCCAGTACTTC
len: 11
v_gene: TRBV20-1
abundance: -
d_gene: -
j_gene: TRBJ2-5

CDR3aa: CASSPQDRVGGYTF
CDR3nt: TGTGCCAGTAGTCCTCAAGACAGGGTAGGCGGCTACACCTTC
len: 14
v_gene: TRBV19
abundance: -
d_gene: TRBD1
j_gene: TRBJ1-2